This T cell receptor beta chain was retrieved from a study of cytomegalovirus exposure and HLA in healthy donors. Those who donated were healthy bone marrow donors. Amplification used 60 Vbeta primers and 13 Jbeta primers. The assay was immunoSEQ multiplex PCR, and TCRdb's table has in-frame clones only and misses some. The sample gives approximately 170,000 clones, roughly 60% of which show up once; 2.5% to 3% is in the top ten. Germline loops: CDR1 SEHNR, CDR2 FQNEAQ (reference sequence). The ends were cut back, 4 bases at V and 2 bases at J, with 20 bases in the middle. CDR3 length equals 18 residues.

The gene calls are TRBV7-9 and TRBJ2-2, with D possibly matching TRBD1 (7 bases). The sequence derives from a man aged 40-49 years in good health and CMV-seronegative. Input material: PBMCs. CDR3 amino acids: CASSSNRGRGKNTGELFF. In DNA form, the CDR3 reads TGTGCCAGCAGCTCGAACAGGGGACGGGGGAAAAACACCGGGGAGCTGTTTTTT.